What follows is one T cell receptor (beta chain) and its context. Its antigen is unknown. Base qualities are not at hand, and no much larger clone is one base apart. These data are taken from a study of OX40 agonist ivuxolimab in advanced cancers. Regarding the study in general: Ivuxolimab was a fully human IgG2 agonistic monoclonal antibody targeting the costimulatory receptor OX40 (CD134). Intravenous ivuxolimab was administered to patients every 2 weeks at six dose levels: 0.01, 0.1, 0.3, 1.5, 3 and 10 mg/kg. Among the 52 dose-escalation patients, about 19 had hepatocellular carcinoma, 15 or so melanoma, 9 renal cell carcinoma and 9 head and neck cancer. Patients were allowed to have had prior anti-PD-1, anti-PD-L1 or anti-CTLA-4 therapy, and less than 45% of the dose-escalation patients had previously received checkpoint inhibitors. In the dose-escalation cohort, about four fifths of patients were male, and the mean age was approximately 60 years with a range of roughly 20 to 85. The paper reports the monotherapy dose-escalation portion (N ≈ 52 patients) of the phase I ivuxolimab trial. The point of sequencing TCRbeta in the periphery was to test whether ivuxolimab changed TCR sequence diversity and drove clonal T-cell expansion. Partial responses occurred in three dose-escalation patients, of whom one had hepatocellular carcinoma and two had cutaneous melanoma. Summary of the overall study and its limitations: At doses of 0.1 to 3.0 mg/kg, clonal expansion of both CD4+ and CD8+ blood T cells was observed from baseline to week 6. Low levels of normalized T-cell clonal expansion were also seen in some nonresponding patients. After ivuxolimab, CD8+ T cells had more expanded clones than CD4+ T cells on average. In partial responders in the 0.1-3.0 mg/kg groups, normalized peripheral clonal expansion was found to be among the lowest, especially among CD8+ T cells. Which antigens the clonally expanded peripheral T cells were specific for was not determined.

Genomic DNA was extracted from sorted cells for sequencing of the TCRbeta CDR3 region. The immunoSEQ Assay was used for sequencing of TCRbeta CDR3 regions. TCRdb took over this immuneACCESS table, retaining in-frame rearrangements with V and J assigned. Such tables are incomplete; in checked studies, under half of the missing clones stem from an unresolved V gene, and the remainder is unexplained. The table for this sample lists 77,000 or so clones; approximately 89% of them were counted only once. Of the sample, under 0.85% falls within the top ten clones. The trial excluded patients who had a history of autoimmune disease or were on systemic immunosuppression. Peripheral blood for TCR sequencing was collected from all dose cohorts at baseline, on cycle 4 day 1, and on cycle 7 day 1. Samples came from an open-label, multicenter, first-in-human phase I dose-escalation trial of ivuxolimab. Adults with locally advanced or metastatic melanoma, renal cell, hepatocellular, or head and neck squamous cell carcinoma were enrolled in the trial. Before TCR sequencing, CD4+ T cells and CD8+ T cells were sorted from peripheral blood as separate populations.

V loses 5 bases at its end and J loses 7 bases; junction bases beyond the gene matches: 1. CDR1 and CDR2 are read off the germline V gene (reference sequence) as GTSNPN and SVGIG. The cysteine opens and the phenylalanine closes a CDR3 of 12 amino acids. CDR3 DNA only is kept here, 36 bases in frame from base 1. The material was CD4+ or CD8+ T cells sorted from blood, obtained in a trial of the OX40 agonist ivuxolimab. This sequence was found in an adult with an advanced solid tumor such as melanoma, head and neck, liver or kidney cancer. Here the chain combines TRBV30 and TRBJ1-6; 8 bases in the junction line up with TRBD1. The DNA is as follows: TGTGCCTGGGGACAGGGAAATTCACCCCTCCACTTT. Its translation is CAWGQGNSPLHF.